The 22 T cell receptor beta chains in this list originate from one sample, sequenced in a study of CD8 T cells in ankylosing spondylitis. TCRdb independently ran MiXCR on the 5' RACE reads; one entry per CDR3 protein. The data show 400,000 or so distinct CDR3 sequences, roughly 25% seen once. Regarding the study as a whole: Ankylosing spondylitis blood appeared to carry a characteristic TCR beta motif of several highly homologous variants.

No antigens are known for them. What was sequenced was blood, either unsorted or a sorted T cell fraction (not recorded which). Source of these receptors: a male donor with ankylosing spondylitis.

This chain links TRBV12-3 or TRBV12-4 with TRBJ2-4, with a weak D call TRBD1 (6 bases). This CDR3 has 18 amino acids. Trimming removed 5 bases from V and 0 bases from J, with 20 bases in between. The CDR3 spells CASSPGHGVGLAKNIQYF. DNA of the CDR3: TGTGCCAGCAGTCCGGGACACGGAGTTGGATTAGCCAAAAACATTCAGTACTTC.

The chain carries TRBV6-1 and TRBJ2-1; 10 bases are a match to TRBD2. Germline CDR1 is MNHNS and CDR2 is SASEGT. The CDR3 is 14 amino acids. Trimming took 7 bases from V and 5 from J; bases not matched to a gene: 5. Here the CDR3 reads CASIPGLANNEQFF. The CDR3 nucleotides are TGTGCCAGCATTCCGGGACTAGCGAACAATGAGCAGTTCTTC.

This clonotype was seen a few times. The genes are TRBV14 and TRBJ2-3; D tentatively fits TRBD1 or TRBD2 (5 bases each). CDR1 and CDR2 (germline): SGHDN, FVKESK. This CDR3 is built from 13 residues. V gave up 0 bases and J gave up 6 bases, with 7 bases separating them. The CDR3 protein is CASSQDWGDTQYF. The DNA of the CDR3 is TGTGCCAGCAGCCAAGATTGGGGGGATACGCAGTATTTT.

The J gene is TRBJ2-7, the V gene TRBV12-3 or TRBV12-4; TRBD1 matches 9 bases. V shed 6 bases, J shed 6 bases, and the junction held 9 bases outside the gene matches. The CDR3 extends over 14 amino acids. CDR3 nucleotide sequence: TGTGCCAGCAGCTTGGGACAGGGTCGTCCCGAGCAGTACTTC. Protein sequence: CASSLGQGRPEQYF.

The V gene is TRBV2, the J gene TRBJ2-7; TRBD2 matches 14 bases. Germline trimming cut 4 bases from V and 7 bases from J; bases unmatched to any gene: 3. This CDR3 comprises 14 residues. Germline CDR1 reads SNHLY; CDR2 reads FYNNEI. CDR3 nucleotide sequence: TGTGCCAGCAGTGCGACTAGCGGGAGGGGTGAGCAGTACGTC. Translated: CASSATSGRGEQYV.

The chain couples TRBV12-3 or TRBV12-4 to TRBJ2-2; 7 bases agree with TRBD1. The trim removed 6 bases at V and 1 base at J, leaving 2 bases unmatched. The CDR3 contains 14 residues. CDR3 region: CASRRTGNTGELFF. The CDR3 DNA is TGTGCCAGCAGACGGACAGGGAACACCGGGGAGCTGTTTTTT.

This clonotype has only a few counts. The chain combines TRBV5-1 with TRBJ2-5; 11 positions agree with TRBD1. The ends lost 4 bases at V and 4 bases at J; junction bases unmatched: 0. Germline-derived CDR1 and CDR2 are SGHRS and YFSETQ. The CDR3 has 13 amino acids. In DNA, the CDR3 is TGCGCCAGCAGCGGACAGGGGGCAGAGACCCAGTACTTC. This gives the protein CASSGQGAETQYF.

This clonotype appeared a few times. The V gene is TRBV5-1, the J gene TRBJ2-3; D call uncertain. There are 15 residues in the CDR3. Germline V CDR1 and CDR2: SGHRS, YFSETQ. V gave up 7 bases and J gave up 2 bases, with 17 bases separating them. CDR3 protein: CASARETFSTDTQYF. Here the CDR3 DNA reads TGCGCCAGCGCCCGAGAGACCTTTTCCACAGATACGCAGTATTTT.

This chain links TRBV5-4 with TRBJ2-5, with 7 bases fitting TRBD1. J was trimmed by 5 bases and V by 5 bases; bases with no gene match: 15. This CDR3 is built from 16 residues. The germline V gene has CDR1 SGHNT and CDR2 YYREEE (reference sequence). In nucleotides, the CDR3 is TGTGCCAGCAGTCCAATCCAAGGGGGCGGTCTGGAGACCCAGTACTTC. Protein sequence: CASSPIQGGGLETQYF.

This clonotype was seen a handful of times. The CDR3: CASRPRNRLLSYNEQFF. The CDR3 nucleotides read TGTGCCAGCAGGCCCAGAAACAGGTTACTCTCCTACAATGAGCAGTTCTTC. The V gene is TRBV7-9, the J gene TRBJ2-1, with D tentatively TRBD1 (5 bases). Germline CDR1 is SEHNR and CDR2 is FQNEAQ (reference sequence). Trimming took 6 bases from V and 0 from J, leaving 18 bases between them. This CDR3 has 17 amino acids.

This clonotype was observed a handful of times. The CDR3 nucleotides read TGTGCCAGCAGCCCGAAGAACACCGGGGAGCTGTTTTTT. Protein product: CASSPKNTGELFF. The chain recombines TRBV9 with TRBJ2-2; D not certain. Germline V lookup: CDR1 SGDLS, CDR2 YYNGEE. The CDR3 is 13 amino acids. The ends were cut back, 4 bases at V and 1 base at J, with 5 bases in the middle.

This clonotype appeared many times. V and J are TRBV7-2 and TRBJ1-5; D unclear. The CDR3 loop spans 13 amino acids. V was shortened by 3 bases and J by 4 bases, with 7 bases between the two germline ends. Germline V gives CDR1 SGHTA, CDR2 FQGNSA. CDR3 sequence (DNA): TGTGCCAGCAGCTTTGCGGGTAATCAGCCCCAGCATTTT. It yields the protein CASSFAGNQPQHF.

CDR3 residues: CASSIGLAGASDTQYF. CDR3 bases: TGTGCCAGCAGCATCGGACTAGCGGGAGCGTCCGATACGCAGTATTTT. The chain carries TRBV5-4 and TRBJ2-3, with 13 bases matching TRBD2. Germline V gives CDR1 SGHNT, CDR2 YYREEE (reference sequence). This CDR3 is built from 16 residues. V gave up 4 bases and J gave up 6 bases; unmatched junction bases: 8.

This clonotype was observed many times. The rearrangement joins TRBV11-2 to TRBJ1-1; D remains ambiguous. CDR3 length: 15 amino acids. The V gene lost 1 base and the J gene lost 1 base, with 10 bases spanning the gap. Germline assignment: CDR1 SGHAT and CDR2 FQNNGV. Here the CDR3 DNA reads TGTGCCAGCAGCTTAGGGGTTAGAACGAACACTGAAGCTTTCTTT. Residues: CASSLGVRTNTEAFF.

Here the CDR3 DNA reads TGCGCCAGCAGCCGGCCGGGCTATTACCGTACCTACGAGCAGTACGTC. It yields the protein CASSRPGYYRTYEQYV. The chain employs TRBV5-1 and TRBJ2-7; D is undetermined. The germline V and J ends were trimmed by 4 bases and 2 bases, with 19 bases remaining between them. In germline, CDR1 is SGHRS, CDR2 YFSETQ. CDR3 length: 16 amino acids.

This clonotype was seen a few times. The J gene is TRBJ1-3, the V gene TRBV4-2; 7 bases match TRBD1. Germline CDR1 LGHNA, CDR2 YNFKEQ. After removal of 5 bases from V and 0 bases from J, the junction contained 7 bases not matched to a gene. The CDR3 consists of 16 residues. The CDR3 is CASSRGQGASGNTIYF. CDR3 nucleotide sequence: TGTGCCAGCAGCAGGGGGCAAGGAGCCTCTGGAAACACCATATATTTT.

For this clonotype: A much larger clone is a single base away; this may be a read error. The J gene is TRBJ2-2, the V gene TRBV5-1; perhaps TRBD2 as D (5 bases). Per the germline V gene, CDR1 is SGHRS and CDR2 is YFSETQ. CDR3 length: 16 amino acids. CDR3 sequence (DNA): TGCGCCAGCAGCTTGGAGTCACAGTCGAACACCGGGGAGCAGTTTTTT. This sequence encodes CASSLESQSNTGEQFF. Variable domain in full (rest from reference TRBV5-1 and TRBJ2-2): KAGVTQTPRYLIKTRGQQVTLSCSPISGHRSVSWYQQTPGQGLQFLFEYFSETQRNKGNFPGRFSGRQFSNSRSEMNVSTLELGDSALYLCASSLESQSNTGEQFFGEGSRLTVL.

The rearrangement uses TRBV4-2 and TRBJ2-1; D uncertain. Germline CDR1 is LGHNA and CDR2 is YNFKEQ. This CDR3 region has 17 residues. V shed 0 bases and J shed 5 bases, with 17 bases lying between them. This CDR3 is CASSQDLDEWAHNEQFF. In DNA, the CDR3 is TGTGCCAGCAGCCAAGATCTTGACGAATGGGCTCACAATGAGCAGTTCTTC.

This chain links TRBV24-1 with TRBJ2-2; TRBD2 matches at 10 bases. Germline CDR1 is KGHDR and CDR2 is SFDVKD. The CDR3 is 17 amino acids. J lost 6 bases, V lost 0 bases, and 6 bases had no gene match. The CDR3: CATSDLDLAGGPGELFF. For the CDR3, the DNA is TGTGCCACCAGTGATTTGGACTTAGCGGGAGGACCCGGGGAGCTGTTTTTT.

This clonotype was observed a few times. The genes are TRBV25-1 and TRBJ2-5, with a weak D call TRBD1 (5 bases). Germline assignment: CDR1 MGHDK and CDR2 SYGVNS. This CDR3 comprises 16 residues. V lost 5 bases to trimming and J lost 5 bases, with 21 bases between them. The CDR3, as DNA: TGTGCCAGCAGTAACGGTCGGCAGGGTAATTCTGAGACCCAGTACTTC. Translation gives CASSNGRQGNSETQYF.

V usage is TRBV5-1 and J usage is TRBJ1-5, with 7 nucleotides matching TRBD1. Trimming took 3 bases from V and 3 from J; bases not matched to a gene: 3. The germline CDR1 and CDR2 sequences are SGHRS and YFSETQ. This CDR3 region has 14 residues. CDR3 loop: CASSSGTANQPQHF. The DNA for the CDR3 is TGCGCCAGCAGCTCCGGGACAGCCAATCAGCCCCAGCATTTT.

The chain recombines TRBV20-1 with TRBJ1-1; a possible D gene is TRBD1 (6 bases). The CDR3 extends over 15 amino acids. Germline V gives CDR1 DFQATT, CDR2 SNEGSKA (reference sequence). The V gene lost 1 base and the J gene lost 0 bases, with 12 bases spanning the gap. CDR3 sequence: CSARAGTPMNTEAFF. The CDR3 DNA reads as TGCAGTGCTAGAGCCGGGACACCTATGAACACTGAAGCTTTCTTT.